The entry below gives a single TCR beta chain sequence along with its context. What it binds is unknown. The record originates from a study of T cell responses to AZD1222 COVID-19 vaccine. Whole-study results and caveats: The peak T cell response came first, and repertoires were sampled only after it.

Assay used: immunoSEQ multiplex PCR; TCRdb lists only in-frame clones, some missing. This sample has fewer than 120,000 clones, with approximately 90% found just once. Germline V gene data show CDR1 as SNHLY and CDR2 as FYNNEI. The CDR3 extends over 12 amino acids. The V end was cut by 6 bases, the J end by 8 bases, with 13 bases between. The receptor's source is an adult in good health. The input for sequencing was peripheral blood, taken on day 0 of AZD1222 vaccination. The chain has TRBV2 and TRBJ1-2, with D possibly matching TRBD1 (5 bases). CDR3 DNA: TGTGCCAGCAGGGGACCGGGGGGAGGCTACACCTTC. Protein: CASRGPGGGYTF.